The T cell receptor beta chain under discussion was sequenced for a study of blood T cell repertoires in COVID-19. Background on the study: The United States, Italy and Spain supplied acute and convalescent COVID-19 samples. T cells, B-cell-depleted T cells, or PBMCs provided the cDNA or gDNA that served as material.

The authors' processing: Reference gene primer amplification in the assay estimated nucleated cell counts. Generated by immunoSEQ multiplex PCR, the TCRdb table keeps only in-frame clones and is missing some. V and J calls and clone size are given by that table; D and trimming were obtained from the DNA. The sample includes 100,000 to 110,000 clones, roughly 87% of them seen just once. The CDR3 consists of 15 residues. V gave up 7 bases and J gave up 2 bases, with 14 bases separating them. Germline V gene sequence: CDR1 LNHDA, CDR2 SQIVND (reference sequence). Sequences were obtained from peripheral blood. The rearrangement joins TRBV19 to TRBJ2-2; tentative D call: TRBD2 (6 bases). This receptor was identified in a young man in a cohort sampled during active COVID-19. CDR3 nucleotides: TGTGCCAGTATGGGGGAGGACAAAAACACCGGGGAGCTGTTTTTT. Amino acid sequence: CASMGEDKNTGELFF.